This TCR beta chain was sequenced for a study of OX40 agonist ivuxolimab in advanced cancers. Study in general: Every 2 weeks, patients received ivuxolimab intravenously, dosed at 0.01 to 10 mg/kg. The diagnoses of dose-escalation patients were hepatocellular carcinoma, melanoma, renal cell or head and neck cancer. Study-level results: CD8+ T cells averaged more expanded clones than CD4+.

As for this clone: Its antigen remains unidentified.

The table came from immunoSEQ multiplex PCR; TCRdb's copy has only in-frame clones and leaves some out. The sample holds 60,000 to 75,000 clones, about 83% seen once. CDR3 size: 15 residues. The V end was cut by 5 bases, the J end by 1 base, with 14 bases between. Germline V gene sequence: CDR1 MNHEY, CDR2 SMNVEV (reference sequence). Here the sequenced sample was CD4+ or CD8+ T cells sorted from blood, taken in a trial of the OX40 agonist ivuxolimab. The rearrangement links TRBV27 to TRBJ1-1; D is undetermined. The TCR sequence derives from an adult with an advanced solid tumor such as melanoma, head and neck, liver or kidney cancer. The CDR3, as DNA: TGTGCCAGCAGTCTCTCGTTCGGTGGGAACACTGAAGCTTTCTTT. Encoded protein: CASSLSFGGNTEAFF.